Presented here are 25 T cell receptor beta chains from one specimen sequenced in a study of blood T cell repertoires in COVID-19. Only in-frame clones appear in the TCRdb table, and some are missing; sequencing was by immunoSEQ multiplex PCR. The table includes roughly 230,000 clones, more than 70% detected once. Sequencing used peripheral blood. The receptors were gathered from a woman of 80 years or more with acute or convalescent COVID-19.

This chain connects TRBV18 to TRBJ2-2; TRBD1 aligns across 8 bases. Per the germline V gene, CDR1 is KGHSH and CDR2 is LQKENI. The CDR3 loop spans 15 amino acids. Trimming took 5 bases from V and 3 from J; bases not matched to a gene: 5. DNA for the CDR3: TGTGCCAGCTCAGGACAGGGTGCCCACACCGGGGAGCTGTTTTTT. It codes for CASSGQGAHTGELFF.

This chain links TRBV11-2 with TRBJ2-7, with D tentatively TRBD1 (5 bases). Germline V gene lookup returns CDR1 SGHAT and CDR2 FQNNGV. The CDR3 totals 14 residues. The V end lost 5 bases, the J end lost 3 bases, and 14 bases lay between the germline ends. In nucleotides, the CDR3 is TGTGCCAGCAGCGGAGACAGTTACCGCTACGAGCAGTACTTC. Protein product: CASSGDSYRYEQYF.

The chain uses TRBV6-6 and TRBJ1-5, with 8 bases that match TRBD1. The germline CDR1 and CDR2 sequences are MNHNY and SVGAGI (reference sequence). V gave up 7 bases and J gave up 7 bases; unmatched junction bases: 9. This CDR3 is 14 amino acids long. The CDR3 spells CASIVDRVSQPQHF. The CDR3 region has the DNA TGTGCCAGCATCGTGGACAGGGTGAGCCAGCCCCAGCATTTT.

This clone was seen more than once but under ten times. The chain combines TRBV5-6 with TRBJ2-1; weak D call: TRBD2 (6 bases). The germline CDR1 and CDR2 sequences are SGHDT and YYEEEE. The ends were cut back, 0 bases at V and 7 bases at J, with 11 bases in the middle. The CDR3 length is 14 residues. The CDR3: CASSLDASENEQFF. The CDR3 DNA sequence: TGTGCCAGCAGCTTGGATGCTAGCGAGAATGAGCAGTTCTTC.

This clone occurred once. The chain has TRBV10-3 and TRBJ2-7; 12 bases line up with TRBD1. The V gene's germline CDR1 is ENHRY and CDR2 SYGVKD. The CDR3 covers 14 residues. V gave up 4 bases and J gave up 6 bases; unmatched junction bases: 4. The CDR3 DNA reads TGTGCCATCAGTGGGGGACAGGGGGCAAGCGAGCAGTACTTC. Its protein product is CAISGGQGASEQYF.

V usage is TRBV7-9 and J usage is TRBJ2-5; 9 bases map to TRBD1. With 6 bases clipped from V and 4 bases from J, the junction kept 15 bases outside the gene matches. Germline lookup yields CDR1 SEHNR and CDR2 FQNEAQ (reference sequence). The length of the CDR3 is 17 residues. The CDR3 reads CASRSAFRTGGRETQYF. In DNA form, the CDR3 reads TGTGCCAGCAGATCCGCTTTTCGTACAGGGGGCAGAGAGACCCAGTACTTC.

This clone was counted a few times. The chain carries TRBV28 and TRBJ2-4; D gene ambiguous. Per germline, CDR1 MDHEN and CDR2 SYDVKM. The CDR3 sequence is 14 residues long. V lost 4 bases and J lost 3, with 10 bases in between. Here the CDR3 DNA reads TGTGCCAGCAGTTCTACAGATTTCAAAAACATTCAGTACTTC. The encoded protein is CASSSTDFKNIQYF.

The chain links TRBV12-3 or TRBV12-4 to TRBJ2-7; D possibly corresponds to TRBD2 (7 bases). Trimming cost V 6 bases and J 9 bases, with 18 bases left between them. This CDR3 has 13 residues. The CDR3, as DNA: TGTGCCAGCAGGGGACTAAACCAGGGGAGGCAGTACTTC. This encodes CASRGLNQGRQYF.

This clone was counted a few times. In DNA form, the CDR3 reads TGCGCCAGCAGCCAAAGTGGACAGGGCGGAGGGTCACCCCTCCACTTT. This gives the protein CASSQSGQGGGSPLHF. The chain is built from TRBV4-1 and TRBJ1-6; 8 bases align to TRBD1. CDR1 MGHRA and CDR2 YSYEKL come from the germline V gene. The CDR3 is made up of 16 amino acids. Losses at the gene ends were 2 bases for V and 10 bases for J; bases not matched to a gene: 10.

In this sample, this clone turned up once. The chain employs TRBV7-6 and TRBJ2-7, with 12 bases matching TRBD1. This CDR3 comprises 15 residues. J was trimmed by 6 bases and V by 5 bases; bases with no gene match: 8. The germline V gene encodes CDR1 SGHVS and CDR2 FNYEAQ. The CDR3 DNA reads TGTGCCAGCAGCGGGACAGGGGGCTCTACAGGCGAGCAGTACTTC. It codes for CASSGTGGSTGEQYF.

The chain links TRBV12-3 or TRBV12-4 to TRBJ1-1; D call uncertain. With 6 bases removed from V and 0 bases from J, the gap between germline ends came to 8 bases. The CDR3 has 13 residues. The CDR3 DNA reads as TGTGCCAGCAGGATAGGAGTGAACACTGAAGCTTTCTTT. This sequence encodes CASRIGVNTEAFF.

The chain combines TRBV4-3 with TRBJ2-7, with 7 bases aligning to TRBD2. The CDR3 contains 15 residues. V gave up 0 bases and J gave up 2 bases; unmatched junction bases: 4. Looked up from germline, CDR1 is LGHNA and CDR2 is YSLEER. This CDR3 is CASSQDIGLAYEQYF. The CDR3 DNA is TGCGCCAGCAGCCAAGATATTGGACTAGCCTACGAGCAGTACTTC.

The chain recombines TRBV12-3 or TRBV12-4 with TRBJ1-5; 7 bases agree with TRBD1. The CDR3 covers 12 residues. J was trimmed by 7 bases and V by 6 bases; bases with no gene match: 3. DNA of the CDR3: TGTGCCAGCAGCACAGGGGACCAGCCCCAGCATTTT. Translated, it gives CASSTGDQPQHF.

The CDR3 DNA follows: TGTGCCAGCAGCTTGGCTTTACTAGCGGGGGGTCACAATGAGCAGTTCTTC. Translating it yields CASSLALLAGGHNEQFF. The chain couples TRBV5-4 to TRBJ2-1; 12 bases fit TRBD2. CDR1 and CDR2 from the germline V gene are SGHNT and YYREEE (reference sequence). The ends lost 0 bases at V and 5 bases at J; junction bases unmatched: 6. The CDR3 is 17 residues long.

The chain uses TRBV4-1 and TRBJ2-6; D ambiguous. Germline CDR1 is MGHRA and CDR2 is YSYEKL. The CDR3 covers 16 residues. The V gene lost 0 bases and the J gene lost 0 bases, with 6 bases spanning the gap. The CDR3 DNA reads TGCGCCAGCAGCCAAGAGGGCGTCTCTGGGGCCAACGTCCTGACTTTC. It codes for CASSQEGVSGANVLTF.

This clone appeared a few times. The chain has TRBV24-1 and TRBJ1-2; 7 bases agree with TRBD1. The junction had 9 bases not matched to a gene; V was cut back by 3 bases and J by 6 bases. The CDR3 has 15 amino acids. The V gene's germline CDR1 is KGHDR and CDR2 SFDVKD. Here the CDR3 DNA reads TGTGCCACCAGTGATCTAACAGGGGAAGTAAATGGCTACACCTTC. Translated: CATSDLTGEVNGYTF.

The chain uses TRBV7-9 and TRBJ2-7; no clear D gene. V was shortened by 0 bases and J by 3 bases, with 6 bases between the two germline ends. The CDR3 consists of 13 residues. Germline values: CDR1 SEHNR, CDR2 FQNEAQ (reference sequence). CDR3 amino acids: CASSLASNYEQYF. DNA for the CDR3: TGTGCCAGCAGCTTAGCGAGCAACTACGAGCAGTACTTC.

On this clone: A much more abundant neighbour one base away suggests this may be a read error. The CDR3 bases are TGTGCCAGTAGACTGGACAGGGACACTGAAGCTTTCTTT. Its translation is CASRLDRDTEAFF. The V and J genes are TRBV19 and TRBJ1-1, with 8 bases matching TRBD1. Losses at the gene ends were 6 bases for V and 3 bases for J; bases not matched to a gene: 3. Per germline, CDR1 LNHDA and CDR2 SQIVND (reference sequence). The length of the CDR3 is 13 residues.

The CDR3 nucleotides are TGTGCCAGTACCGACAGGGGGCAAGGCTACACCTTC. Translated, it gives CASTDRGQGYTF. This rearrangement joins TRBV19 to TRBJ1-2; TRBD1 matches 10 bases. The length of the CDR3 is 12 residues. The germline CDR1 and CDR2 sequences are LNHDA and SQIVND (reference sequence). V was clipped by 7 bases and J by 8 bases; unmatched bases: 4.

The CDR3, as DNA: TGTGCCAGCAGCAAAGGGGACAGGTTTAATGAAAAACTGTTTTTT. Protein product: CASSKGDRFNEKLFF. The rearrangement joins TRBV21-1 to TRBJ1-4; the table's D call TRBD1 went unverified against the DNA. TRBV21-1 is a listed pseudogene. The CDR3 has 15 amino acids.

The chain carries TRBV4-1 and TRBJ2-7, with TRBD1 matching over 7 bases. The CDR3 runs to 16 residues. The trim removed 1 base at V and 2 bases at J, leaving 8 bases unmatched. The germline V gene encodes CDR1 MGHRA and CDR2 YSYEKL. CDR3 DNA sequence: TGCGCCAGCAGCCAAGTAATTGGGACAGCCACCTACGAGCAGTACTTC. The encoded protein is CASSQVIGTATYEQYF.

The J gene is TRBJ1-1, the V gene TRBV7-9; D is unresolved. The germline V and J ends were trimmed by 5 bases and 1 base, with 11 bases remaining between them. The CDR3 has 14 residues. The germline V gene has CDR1 SEHNR and CDR2 FQNEAQ (reference sequence). The CDR3 nucleotides are TGTGCCAGCAGCCCCCAAAGCCGGAACACTGAAGCTTTCTTT. This gives the protein CASSPQSRNTEAFF.

The chain has TRBV6-2 or TRBV6-3 and TRBJ2-3; the D gene is possibly TRBD1 (6 bases). V was cut by 0 bases and J by 4 bases, with 14 bases left in between. This CDR3 contains 16 residues. The germline gives CDR1 MNHEY, CDR2 SVGEGT. In DNA, the CDR3 is TGTGCCAGCAGTTACTCCGGACGTGGGGGCCCAGATACGCAGTATTTT. Its protein product is CASSYSGRGGPDTQYF.

The chain is built from TRBV20-1 and TRBJ1-1; D gene ambiguous. Germline V gives CDR1 DFQATT, CDR2 SNEGSKA (reference sequence). The V end lost 6 bases, the J end lost 3 bases, and 8 bases lay between the germline ends. There are 11 residues in the CDR3. The CDR3 DNA reads as TGCAGTGCCCGGGTAGACACTGAAGCTTTCTTT. Encoded protein: CSARVDTEAFF.

V usage is TRBV21-1 and J usage is TRBJ1-3; the table names TRBD1, a call not compared with the DNA. TRBV21-1 is a pseudogene. The CDR3 length is 17 residues. The CDR3 loop reads CASSPPKEGGEGNTIYF. The CDR3 DNA sequence: TGTGCCAGCAGCCCCCCCAAGGAAGGGGGAGAGGGAAACACCATATATTTT.